This entry lists 19 T cell receptor beta chains sequenced from one sample in a study of technical replicates of blood from several donors. Produced via immunoSEQ multiplex PCR; TCRdb's table is partial and in-frame only. The sample includes about 97,000 clones, 95% to 96% of them seen just once. Sequencing was performed on T cells isolated from PBMCs. The source is a human donor in good health.

The V gene is TRBV13, the J gene TRBJ2-2; TRBD2 matches at 7 bases. The CDR3 covers 17 residues. The germline V gene has CDR1 PRHDT and CDR2 FYEKMQ (reference sequence). V lost 5 bases and J lost 7; bases outside the gene matches: 16. This CDR3 reads CASSPFKGGPFIGELFF. CDR3 in DNA: TGTGCCAGCAGCCCCTTCAAGGGAGGGCCTTTCATCGGGGAGCTGTTTTTT. Full variable domain (remainder filled in from reference TRBV13 and TRBJ2-2): AAGVIQSPRHLIKEKRETATLKCYPIPRHDTVYWYQQGPGQDPQFLISFYEKMQSDKGSIPDRFSAQQFSDYHSELNMSSLELGDSALYFCASSPFKGGPFIGELFFGEGSRLTVL.

This chain joins TRBV5-6 and TRBJ2-2; TRBD1 might be the D (5 bases). The CDR3 is 17 residues long. Per germline, CDR1 SGHDT and CDR2 YYEEEE. The V end was cut by 0 bases, the J end by 0 bases, with 12 bases between. The CDR3 protein is CASSLDVRGTNTGELFF. The CDR3 region has the DNA TGTGCCAGCAGCTTGGATGTTAGGGGCACGAACACCGGGGAGCTGTTTTTT.

CDR3 in DNA: TGTGCCAGCAGACAGAGTCAAGAGACCCAGTACTTC. Its translation: CASRQSQETQYF. The chain couples TRBV6-5 to TRBJ2-5; D is undetermined. With 6 bases removed from V and 2 bases from J, the gap between germline ends came to 7 bases. The V gene's germline CDR1 is MNHEY and CDR2 SVGAGI. This CDR3 spans 12 amino acids.

The sample holds one count of this clone. The J gene is TRBJ1-1, the V gene TRBV27; D unclear. The germline gives CDR1 MNHEY, CDR2 SMNVEV (reference sequence). The CDR3 length is 12 residues. The V end was cut by 11 bases, the J end by 0 bases, with 10 bases between. Written as DNA, the CDR3 is TGTGCCGGTACAGAAATGAACACTGAAGCTTTCTTT. Translating it yields CAGTEMNTEAFF.

This CDR3 is CASSPMEGQGIFLPEAFF. The CDR3 bases are TGTGCCAGTAGCCCGATGGAGGGACAGGGGATCTTTCTTCCTGAAGCTTTCTTT. The V call is TRBV19, the J call TRBJ1-1; TRBD1 matches at 10 bases. Germline V gives CDR1 LNHDA, CDR2 SQIVND (reference sequence). The CDR3 consists of 18 residues. With 6 bases clipped from V and 6 bases from J, the junction kept 19 bases outside the gene matches.

CDR3 coding DNA: TGTGCCAGCACCCCCGGGACCTACAATGAGCAGTTCTTC. It codes for CASTPGTYNEQFF. The chain links TRBV27 to TRBJ2-1; possibly TRBD2 for D (5 bases). CDR3 length: 13 amino acids. Looked up from germline, CDR1 is MNHEY and CDR2 is SMNVEV (reference sequence). With 7 bases removed from V and 2 bases from J, the gap between germline ends came to 9 bases.

The chain recombines TRBV28 with TRBJ1-2, with a tentative D call TRBD1 (6 bases). The germline CDR1 and CDR2 sequences are MDHEN and SYDVKM. Trimming took 5 bases from V and 5 from J, leaving 15 bases between them. The CDR3 sequence is 14 residues long. CDR3 coding DNA: TGTGCCAGCAGTCCCCCGGGACAAGGATATGGCTACACCTTC. Protein sequence: CASSPPGQGYGYTF.

The chain uses TRBV20-1 and TRBJ2-7; a weak D match, TRBD2 (6 bases). Trimming cost V 6 bases and J 4 bases, with 10 bases left between them. CDR1 and CDR2 from the germline V gene are DFQATT and SNEGSKA (reference sequence). This CDR3 spans 11 amino acids. The CDR3 protein is CSARGGYEQYF. The CDR3 coding sequence is TGCAGTGCCCGTGGGGGGTACGAGCAGTACTTC.

This chain links TRBV30 with TRBJ1-4; 12 bases are shared with TRBD1. V was pared by 6 bases and J by 4 bases, with 9 bases of the junction left unmatched. The germline V gene has CDR1 GTSNPN and CDR2 SVGIG (reference sequence). This CDR3 comprises 16 residues. The CDR3 nucleotides are TGTGCCTGTCAACCGGGACAGGGGGCTTTTAATGAAAAACTGTTTTTT. Its translation: CACQPGQGAFNEKLFF.

V is TRBV30 and J is TRBJ2-7; 10 bases agree with TRBD2. The trim removed 4 bases at V and 2 bases at J, leaving 5 bases unmatched. Germline V CDR1 and CDR2: GTSNPN, SVGIG (reference sequence). The CDR3 has 14 residues. The CDR3 here is CAWKLAGVAYEQYF. The CDR3 region has the DNA TGTGCCTGGAAGCTAGCGGGAGTCGCCTACGAGCAGTACTTC.

This chain uses TRBV11-3 with TRBJ1-3; D is undetermined. Germline CDR1 reads SGHNT; CDR2 reads YENEEA. Deletions cut 3 bases from V and 0 bases from J, with 9 bases between. This CDR3 region has 15 residues. CDR3 sequence: CASSFGSASGNTIYF. The CDR3 nucleotides are TGTGCCAGCAGCTTCGGGTCGGCCTCTGGAAACACCATATATTTT.

The V gene is TRBV19, the J gene TRBJ1-2; the D gene is possibly TRBD1 (5 bases). The CDR3 has 14 residues. Germline V gene data show CDR1 as LNHDA and CDR2 as SQIVND (reference sequence). V lost 4 bases to trimming and J lost 3 bases, with 12 bases between them. Written as DNA, the CDR3 is TGTGCCAGTAGTAGGCTAGCGACAGACTATGGCTACACCTTC. Translating gives CASSRLATDYGYTF.

The chain combines TRBV10-1 with TRBJ2-7; 7 bases fit TRBD1. CDR1 WNHNN and CDR2 SYGVQD come from the germline V gene (reference sequence). With 5 bases clipped from V and 4 bases from J, the junction kept 8 bases outside the gene matches. The CDR3 extends over 14 amino acids. The CDR3 DNA reads TGCGCCAGCAGTAACGACAGGGAAATTTACGAGCAGTACTTC. Protein product: CASSNDREIYEQYF.

The V call is TRBV6-1, the J call TRBJ2-7; 7 bases line up with TRBD2. Losses at the gene ends were 6 bases for V and 2 bases for J; bases not matched to a gene: 4. The germline V gene encodes CDR1 MNHNS and CDR2 SASEGT. CDR3 length: 13 amino acids. The CDR3 region has the DNA TGTGCCAGCAGATCTAGCGGCCCCTACGAGCAGTACTTC. Translating it yields CASRSSGPYEQYF.

The chain is built from TRBV2 and TRBJ1-4; D is perhaps TRBD1 (5 bases). CDR3 length: 16 amino acids. Germline loops: CDR1 SNHLY, CDR2 FYNNEI. V lost 3 bases and J lost 8, with 19 bases in between. The CDR3 region is CASSEIGGGVGEKLFF. The CDR3 nucleotides read TGTGCCAGCAGTGAGATCGGCGGAGGGGTTGGCGAAAAACTGTTTTTT.

This clone was seen more than once but under ten times. The chain joins TRBV12-5 to TRBJ2-3; 7 bases fit TRBD2. The CDR3 loop spans 15 amino acids. The V segment lost 5 bases and the J segment 4 bases; nucleotides outside the gene matches: 9. Germline CDR1 and CDR2: LGHNT and FRNRAP. CDR3 sequence (DNA): TGTGCTAGTGGTCAGGGACTAACCGTTGCAGATACGCAGTATTTT. It translates to CASGQGLTVADTQYF.

The sample holds one count of this clone. The chain uses TRBV5-1 and TRBJ2-5, with D perhaps TRBD2 (5 bases). V lost 4 bases, J lost 2 bases, and 12 bases lay in between. The CDR3 has 14 residues. Germline values: CDR1 SGHRS, CDR2 YFSETQ. The CDR3 DNA is TGCGCCAGCAGCGCCCGGACGGGACAAGAGACCCAGTACTTC. This translates into CASSARTGQETQYF. Filled out from reference TRBV5-1 and TRBJ2-5, the complete variable domain reads KAGVTQTPRYLIKTRGQQVTLSCSPISGHRSVSWYQQTPGQGLQFLFEYFSETQRNKGNFPGRFSGRQFSNSRSEMNVSTLELGDSALYLCASSARTGQETQYFGPGTRLLVL.

The rearrangement uses TRBV6-1 and TRBJ1-4; TRBD1 matches at 7 bases. CDR3 length equals 14 residues. The junction had 10 bases not matched to a gene; V was cut back by 7 bases and J by 8 bases. Germline lookup yields CDR1 MNHNS and CDR2 SASEGT. The CDR3 here is CASILTGKQEKLFF. CDR3 coding DNA: TGTGCCAGCATCTTGACAGGGAAACAGGAAAAACTGTTTTTT.

CDR3 amino acids: CASRGQGSPYEQYF. CDR3 nucleotides: TGTGCCAGCAGGGGACAGGGGAGTCCCTACGAGCAGTACTTC. V usage is TRBV28 and J usage is TRBJ2-7; the match to TRBD1 covers 10 bases. Germline CDR1 MDHEN, CDR2 SYDVKM. The CDR3 is 14 amino acids. J gave up 2 bases and V 6 bases, and 4 bases lay outside the gene matches.